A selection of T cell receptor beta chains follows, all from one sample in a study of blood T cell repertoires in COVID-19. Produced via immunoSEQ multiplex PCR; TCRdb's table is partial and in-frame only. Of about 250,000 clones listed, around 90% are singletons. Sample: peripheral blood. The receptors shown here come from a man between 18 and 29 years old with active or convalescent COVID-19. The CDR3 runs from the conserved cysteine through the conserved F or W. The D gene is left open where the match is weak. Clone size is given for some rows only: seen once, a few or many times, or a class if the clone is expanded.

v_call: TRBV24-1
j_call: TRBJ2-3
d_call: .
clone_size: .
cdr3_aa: CATSDGAFGYSTDTQYF
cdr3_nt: TGTGCCACCAGTGATGGGGCATTTGGTTATAGCACAGATACGCAGTATTTT

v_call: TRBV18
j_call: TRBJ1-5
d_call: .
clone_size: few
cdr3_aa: CASSPEGNQPQHF
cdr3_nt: TGTGCCAGCTCACCAGAGGGAAATCAGCCCCAGCATTTT

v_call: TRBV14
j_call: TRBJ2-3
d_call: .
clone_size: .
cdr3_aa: CASRLSGTDTQYF
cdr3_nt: TGTGCCAGCAGGCTAAGCGGCACAGATACGCAGTATTTT

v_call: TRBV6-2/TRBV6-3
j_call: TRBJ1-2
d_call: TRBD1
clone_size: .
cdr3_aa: CASSSGTGLLLKGYTF
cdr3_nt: TGTGCCAGCAGCTCCGGGACAGGTCTTCTGCTGAAGGGCTACACCTTC

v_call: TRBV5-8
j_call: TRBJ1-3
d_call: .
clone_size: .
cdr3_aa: CASSLGAGRGNTIYF
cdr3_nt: TGTGCCAGCAGCTTAGGTGCAGGGCGCGGAAACACCATATATTTT

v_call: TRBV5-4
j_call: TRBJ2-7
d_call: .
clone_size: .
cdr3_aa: CASSLGGVVYEQYF
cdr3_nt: TGTGCCAGCAGCTTGGGGGGGGTGGTCTACGAGCAGTACTTC

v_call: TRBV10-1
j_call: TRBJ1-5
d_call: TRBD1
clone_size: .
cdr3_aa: CASSESGRGQGFRNQPQHF
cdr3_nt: TGCGCCAGCAGTGAGTCGGGCCGAGGACAGGGCTTCCGCAATCAGCCCCAGCATTTT

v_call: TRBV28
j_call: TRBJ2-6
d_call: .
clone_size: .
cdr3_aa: CASSLIGKSALSGANVLTF
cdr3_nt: TGTGCCAGCAGTTTAATCGGGAAGAGCGCTTTGTCCGGGGCCAACGTCCTGACTTTC

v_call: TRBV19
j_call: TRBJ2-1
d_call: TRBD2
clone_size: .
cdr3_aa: CASSMASGSNSRGEQFF
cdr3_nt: TGTGCCAGTAGTATGGCTAGCGGGAGCAATAGTCGGGGTGAGCAGTTCTTC

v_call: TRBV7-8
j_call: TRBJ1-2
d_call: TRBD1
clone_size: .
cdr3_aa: CASSLGDRDPYGYTF
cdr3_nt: TGTGCCAGCAGCTTGGGGGACAGGGACCCCTATGGCTACACCTTC

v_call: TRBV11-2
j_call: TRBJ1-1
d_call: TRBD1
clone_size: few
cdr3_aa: CASSSRDRGNTEAFF
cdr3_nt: TGTGCCAGCAGCTCCCGGGACAGGGGTAACACTGAAGCTTTCTTT

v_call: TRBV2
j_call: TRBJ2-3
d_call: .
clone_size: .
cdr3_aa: CASSVLDSTDTQYF
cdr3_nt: TGTGCCAGCAGTGTTTTAGATTCCACAGATACGCAGTATTTT

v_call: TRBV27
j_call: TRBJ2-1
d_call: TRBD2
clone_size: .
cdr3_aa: CASSPLAGERDEQFF
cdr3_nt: TGTGCCAGCAGTCCTCTAGCGGGGGAACGGGATGAGCAGTTCTTC

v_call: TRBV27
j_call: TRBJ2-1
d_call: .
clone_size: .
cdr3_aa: CATISREASYNEQFF
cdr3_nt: TGTGCCACCATTTCCAGGGAAGCTTCCTACAATGAGCAGTTCTTC

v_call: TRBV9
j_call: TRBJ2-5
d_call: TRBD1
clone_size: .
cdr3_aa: CASSAPTGRETQYF
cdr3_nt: TGTGCCAGCAGCGCCCCGACAGGGAGAGAGACCCAGTACTTC

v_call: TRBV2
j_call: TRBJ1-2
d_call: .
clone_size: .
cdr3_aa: CASTQGSGYTF
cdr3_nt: TGTGCCAGCACCCAGGGGAGCGGCTACACCTTC

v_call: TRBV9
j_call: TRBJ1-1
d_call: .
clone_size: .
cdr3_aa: CASSVGGSEAFF
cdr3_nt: TGTGCCAGCAGCGTGGGGGGAAGTGAAGCTTTCTTT

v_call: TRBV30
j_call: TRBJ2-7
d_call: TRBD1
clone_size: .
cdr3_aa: CAWSVGTGRYEQYF
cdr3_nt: TGTGCCTGGAGTGTGGGGACAGGACGCTACGAGCAGTACTTC

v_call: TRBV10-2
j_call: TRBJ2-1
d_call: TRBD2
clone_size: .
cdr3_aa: CASSWTSGGLSSYNEQFF
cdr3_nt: TGCGCCAGCAGTTGGACTAGCGGGGGCCTGAGCTCCTACAATGAGCAGTTCTTC

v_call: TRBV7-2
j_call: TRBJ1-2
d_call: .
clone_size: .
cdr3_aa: CASSFDRTDGYTF
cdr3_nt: TGTGCCAGCAGCTTCGACAGGACCGATGGCTACACCTTC

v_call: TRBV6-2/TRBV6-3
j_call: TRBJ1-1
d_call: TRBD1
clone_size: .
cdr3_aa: CASSYPTTGGAGNTEAFF
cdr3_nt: TGTGCCAGCAGTTACCCCACGACAGGGGGCGCGGGGAACACTGAAGCTTTCTTT

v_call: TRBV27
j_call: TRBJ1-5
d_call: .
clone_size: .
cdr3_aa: CASSFGSDQPQHF
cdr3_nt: TGTGCCAGCAGTTTTGGTTCGGATCAGCCCCAGCATTTT

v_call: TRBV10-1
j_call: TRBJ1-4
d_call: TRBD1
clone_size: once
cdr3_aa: CASSEPRDRGTTNEKLFF
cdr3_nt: TGCGCCAGCAGTGAGCCTCGGGACAGGGGAACAACTAATGAAAAACTGTTTTTT